This T cell receptor beta chain was retrieved from a study of cytomegalovirus exposure and HLA in healthy donors. This clone appeared once. PCR amplification relied on 60 Vbeta primers (plus 13 Jbeta primers). The assay was immunoSEQ multiplex PCR, and TCRdb's table has in-frame clones only and misses some. The sample holds 130,000 or so clones; roughly 77% are singletons and the top ten take approximately 5%. CDR1 is KGHSH, CDR2 LQKENI, per germline. V lost 8 bases to trimming and J lost 4 bases, with 15 bases between them. The CDR3 totals 14 residues. Sequenced: PBMCs. The receptor was derived from a young man in good health and CMV-seronegative. This chain joins TRBV18 and TRBJ1-3; maybe TRBD1 (5 bases). The CDR3 protein is CASPEWAGGNTIYF. In DNA form, the CDR3 reads TGTGCCAGCCCCGAATGGGCAGGGGGAAACACCATATATTTT.